These 20 T cell receptor beta chains were all obtained from the same sample, sequenced in a study of low-dose radiotherapy and immunotherapy resistance in tumors. TRAV- and TRBV-specific primers primed first-strand cDNA, covering alpha and beta chains. Over approximately 20 PCR cycles, TCRs were amplified from a constant-region primer and V-primer adapter. A single record per CDR3 protein comes from TCRdb applying MiXCR to the reads. The sample consists of about 82,000 distinct CDR3 sequences, under 20% of them appearing once. Documented time point: before trial treatment. The sample consisted of PBMCs, taken before treatment. The receptors here all came from a male donor with prostate cancer.

This clonotype was found many times. This chain connects TRBV4-1 to TRBJ2-5; tentatively, D is TRBD1 (7 bases). V was pared by 4 bases and J by 4 bases, with 16 bases between. From germline, CDR1 is MGHRA and CDR2 YSYEKL. CDR3 length equals 15 residues. For the CDR3, the DNA is TGCGCCAGCAGCCCCCCGGACAGGAGGGGAGAGACCCAGTACTTC. Residues: CASSPPDRRGETQYF.

In its sample, this clonotype was seen many times. The chain is built from TRBV7-2 and TRBJ2-1; TRBD2 is a possible D gene (5 bases). The germline V gene has CDR1 SGHTA and CDR2 FQGNSA. The CDR3 extends over 15 amino acids. Trimming cost V 0 bases and J 5 bases, with 11 bases left between them. In DNA, the CDR3 is TGTGCCAGCAGCTTAGCTGCGACTACTCACAATGAGCAGTTCTTC. As protein: CASSLAATTHNEQFF.

In its sample, this clonotype ranks as medium-sized. The chain joins TRBV28 to TRBJ2-7, with D possibly being TRBD2 (7 bases). Trimming stripped 6 bases from V and 3 bases from J, with 15 bases between. The germline V gene has CDR1 MDHEN and CDR2 SYDVKM. The CDR3 totals 14 residues. The CDR3 nucleotides read TGTGCCAGCAGCCCGAGGGGGGGCTACTACGAGCAGTACTTC. Its translation: CASSPRGGYYEQYF.

This clonotype occurred many times. The rearrangement links TRBV3-1 to TRBJ1-1, with a weak D call TRBD1 (6 bases). V was cut by 3 bases and J by 5 bases, with 13 bases left in between. The CDR3 runs 14 residues. Germline CDR1 and CDR2: LGHDT and YNNKEL (reference sequence). CDR3 bases: TGTGCCAGCAGCCACTTGGGGGCCGGGACTGAAGCTTTCTTT. Its protein is CASSHLGAGTEAFF.

The V gene is TRBV5-1, the J gene TRBJ1-4; TRBD1 aligns across 9 bases. The CDR3 contains 17 residues. The J segment lost 0 bases and the V segment lost 4 bases, leaving 7 bases of the junction unmatched. Germline CDR1 SGHRS, CDR2 YFSETQ. Here the CDR3 DNA reads TGCGCCAGCAGCCGTGGACAGGGGATTTCAACTAATGAAAAACTGTTTTTT. Translation: CASSRGQGISTNEKLFF.

This clonotype was detected ten times or more. The DNA for the CDR3 is TGTGCCAGCTCAAGAACGCGGCCAGGGCAAGAGACCCAGTACTTC. Translating it yields CASSRTRPGQETQYF. The chain recombines TRBV18 with TRBJ2-5, with D possibly being TRBD1 (5 bases). The CDR3 is 15 amino acids. CDR1 and CDR2 (germline): KGHSH, LQKENI. V lost 5 bases to trimming and J lost 2 bases, with 15 bases between them.

A note on this clonotype: A far larger clone is just one base off, so this is likely a read error. The rearrangement joins TRBV5-3 to TRBJ1-5; D is perhaps TRBD1 (6 bases). TRBV5-3 is an ORF for which the function is uncertain. This CDR3 has 13 amino acids. The V gene lost 8 bases and the J gene lost 5 bases, with 14 bases spanning the gap. The CDR3 DNA is TGTGCCAGCAGTGACAGGACACATCAGCCCCAGCATTTT. Protein: CASSDRTHQPQHF.

This clonotype was counted ten times or more. The chain carries TRBV6-2 or TRBV6-3 and TRBJ2-7, with 9 positions matching TRBD1. The germline CDR1 and CDR2 sequences are MNHEY and SVGEGT. This CDR3 has 18 amino acids. V lost 8 bases to trimming and J lost 4 bases; unmatched junction nucleotides: 21. For the CDR3, the DNA is TGTGCCAGCCGAGGGCTGGACAGGGGTACGTCGGGTTCTTACGAGCAGTACTTC. Translation gives CASRGLDRGTSGSYEQYF.

This clonotype was seen at least ten times. The rearrangement links TRBV28 to TRBJ2-1, with 12 bases fitting TRBD2. Trimming cost V 5 bases and J 6 bases; bases outside gene matches: 8. The CDR3 loop spans 16 amino acids. The germline CDR1 and CDR2 sequences are MDHEN and SYDVKM. CDR3 in amino acids: CASSLLAGGPRNEQFF. As DNA, the CDR3 is TGTGCCAGCAGTCTTCTAGCGGGAGGGCCCCGCAATGAGCAGTTCTTC.

This clonotype was found many times. V and J are TRBV18 and TRBJ1-1; maybe TRBD1 (6 bases). The CDR3 extends over 18 amino acids. V was shortened by 2 bases and J by 2 bases, with 21 bases between the two germline ends. The germline V gene encodes CDR1 KGHSH and CDR2 LQKENI. CDR3 sequence (DNA): TGTGCCAGCTCACCAAGGGGCCAGGGGCTGAGCTTAAACACTGAAGCTTTCTTT. It is translated as CASSPRGQGLSLNTEAFF.

This clonotype was counted ten times or more. CDR3 DNA sequence: TGTGCCAGCAGGGCGGGATCTGGTGGTTTCGAGCAGTACTTC. Its translation is CASRAGSGGFEQYF. The chain has TRBV2 and TRBJ2-7; weak D call: TRBD2 (6 bases). The CDR3 has 14 amino acids. V lost 6 bases, J lost 6 bases, and 18 bases lay in between. CDR1 is SNHLY and CDR2 is FYNNEI in the germline V gene.

This clonotype is medium-sized. The V call is TRBV6-2 or TRBV6-3, the J call TRBJ2-7, with no clear D. The V gene's germline CDR1 is MNHEY and CDR2 SVGEGT. Trimming shortened V by 3 bases and J by 7 bases, and 10 bases separated the two germline ends. The length of the CDR3 is 12 residues. The chain's CDR3 is CASSYDVREQYF. The CDR3, as DNA: TGTGCCAGCAGTTATGATGTGAGAGAGCAGTACTTC.

This clonotype was found many times. This sequence joins TRBV20-1 and TRBJ2-7; D gene unclear. This CDR3 contains 14 residues. Per germline, CDR1 DFQATT and CDR2 SNEGSKA (reference sequence). V lost 5 bases to trimming and J lost 0 bases, with 14 bases between them. The CDR3 region has the DNA TGCAGTGCTGGTACCGGGCTAAGCTCCTACGAGCAGTACTTC. It yields the protein CSAGTGLSSYEQYF.

This clonotype has ten or more counts. This rearrangement joins TRBV6-1 to TRBJ1-2; D is perhaps TRBD1 (6 bases). CDR1 and CDR2 from the germline V gene are MNHNS and SASEGT. V dropped 4 bases and J dropped 0 bases, with 15 bases sitting between them. The CDR3 sequence is 16 residues long. In nucleotides, the CDR3 is TGTGCCAGCAGTGGACTACCGGGACAAACTAACTATGGCTACACCTTC. Its protein product is CASSGLPGQTNYGYTF.

This clonotype was observed many times. The chain joins TRBV9 to TRBJ2-1, with unresolved D. The germline V gene has CDR1 SGDLS and CDR2 YYNGEE. The CDR3 is made up of 14 amino acids. Between the trimmed V and J ends, which lost 4 bases and 2 bases, there was a span of 10 bases. The CDR3: CASSSVPPYNEQFF. CDR3 coding DNA: TGTGCCAGCAGCTCAGTTCCTCCCTACAATGAGCAGTTCTTC.

As DNA, the CDR3 is TGTGCCAGCAGTCGGGGGACAGGGTACTATGGCTACACCTTC. This encodes CASSRGTGYYGYTF. The chain employs TRBV28 and TRBJ1-2; the match to TRBD1 covers 9 bases. There are 14 residues in the CDR3. The J segment lost 3 bases and the V segment lost 5 bases, leaving 4 bases of the junction unmatched. Germline-derived CDR1 and CDR2 are MDHEN and SYDVKM.

Regarding this clonotype: A far more abundant clone sits one base away, making this likely a read error. The chain combines TRBV28 with TRBJ2-1; maybe TRBD2 (5 bases). The CDR3 totals 13 residues. Trimming took 5 bases from V and 10 from J, leaving 15 bases between them. Germline lookup yields CDR1 MDHEN and CDR2 SYDVKM. CDR3 in DNA: TGTGCCAGCAGTAAACTAGGAACCTACGAGCAGTTCTTC. It translates to CASSKLGTYEQFF.

The table lists this clonotype with many counts. The J gene is TRBJ2-1, the V gene TRBV28; unclear D gene. This CDR3 comprises 14 residues. The germline V and J ends were trimmed by 6 bases and 0 bases, with 9 bases remaining between them. Germline CDR1 MDHEN, CDR2 SYDVKM. CDR3 DNA sequence: TGTGCCAGCAGGCACCCCAGCTCCTACAATGAGCAGTTCTTC. This gives the protein CASRHPSSYNEQFF.

This clonotype was seen many times. The rearrangement links TRBV7-2 to TRBJ2-1; D perhaps matches TRBD1 (5 bases). Trimming pared 0 bases from V and 8 bases from J, leaving 11 bases between. CDR1 is SGHTA and CDR2 is FQGNSA in the germline V gene. The CDR3 length is 14 residues. CDR3 region: CASSLAPLGHEQFF. In DNA form, the CDR3 reads TGTGCCAGCAGCTTAGCGCCTTTGGGGCATGAGCAGTTCTTC.

In this sample, this clonotype turned up many times. This rearrangement joins TRBV11-3 to TRBJ2-3; D uncertain. Germline CDR1 reads SGHNT; CDR2 reads YENEEA. The length of the CDR3 is 15 residues. Trimming removed 0 bases at V and 0 bases at J, with 7 bases between. CDR3 residues: CASSLEGSSTDTQYF. The DNA of the CDR3 is TGTGCCAGCAGCTTAGAGGGCTCTAGCACAGATACGCAGTATTTT.